This T cell receptor beta chain was identified in a study of blood T cell repertoires in COVID-19. TCRdb's copy holds only in-frame clones and misses some; the assay was immunoSEQ multiplex PCR. The data contain almost 65,000 clones, 88% of them seen just once; the ten biggest clones take up about a tenth. This CDR3 region has 13 residues. V shed 5 bases and J shed 4 bases, with 8 bases lying between them. The germline CDR1 and CDR2 sequences are LNHDA and SQIVND (reference sequence). The rearrangement links TRBV19 to TRBJ1-4; D unclear. Sequenced input: PBMCs or T cells enriched from blood (not recorded which). The clonotype was recovered from a middle-aged woman who had recovered from COVID-19. The CDR3 DNA sequence: TGTGCCAGTAGTGGGCAGTATAATGAAAAACTGTTTTTT. This codes for CASSGQYNEKLFF.